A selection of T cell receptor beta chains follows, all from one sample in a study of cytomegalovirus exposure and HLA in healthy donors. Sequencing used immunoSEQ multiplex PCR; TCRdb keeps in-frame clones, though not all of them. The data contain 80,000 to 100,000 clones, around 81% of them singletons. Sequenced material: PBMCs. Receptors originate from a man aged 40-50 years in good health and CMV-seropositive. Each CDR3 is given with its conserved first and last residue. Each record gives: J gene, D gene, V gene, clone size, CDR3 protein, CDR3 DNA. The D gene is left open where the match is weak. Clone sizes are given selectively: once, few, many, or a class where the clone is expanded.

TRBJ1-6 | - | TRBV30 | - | CAWMRDSPLHF | TGTGCCTGGATGCGAGATTCACCCCTCCACTTT
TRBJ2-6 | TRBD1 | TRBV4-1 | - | CASSREQGKWGANVLTF | TGCGCCAGCAGCCGGGAACAGGGGAAGTGGGGGGCCAACGTCCTGACTTTC
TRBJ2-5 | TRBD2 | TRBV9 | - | CASSGRASGRGQETQYF | TGTGCCAGCAGCGGACGGGCTAGCGGGAGAGGCCAAGAGACCCAGTACTTC
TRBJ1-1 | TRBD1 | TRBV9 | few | CASSVDKGATEAFF | TGTGCCAGCAGCGTAGATAAGGGGGCCACTGAAGCTTTCTTT
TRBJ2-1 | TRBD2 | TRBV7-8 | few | CALSKPSGGALFQFF | TGTGCCCTCTCCAAACCTAGCGGGGGAGCCCTCTTCCAGTTCTTC
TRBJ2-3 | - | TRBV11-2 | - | CASSLVEHTQYF | TGTGCCAGCAGCTTAGTAGAGCATACGCAGTATTTT
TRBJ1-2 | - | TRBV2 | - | CASSEGQDYGYTF | TGTGCCAGCAGTGAAGGGCAGGACTATGGCTACACCTTC
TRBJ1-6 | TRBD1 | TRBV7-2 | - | CASSYRGWNSPLHF | TGTGCCAGCAGCTACAGGGGCTGGAATTCACCCCTCCACTTT
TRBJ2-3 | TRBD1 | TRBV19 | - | CASSTQGAPDTQYF | TGTGCCAGTAGTACCCAGGGGGCCCCAGATACGCAGTATTTT
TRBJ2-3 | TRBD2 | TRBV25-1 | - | CASSEAGGSTDTQYF | TGTGCCAGCAGTGAGGCCGGGGGGAGCACAGATACGCAGTATTTT
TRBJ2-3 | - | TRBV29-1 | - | CSVETDTQQYF | TGCAGCGTTGAAACAGACACACAGCAGTATTTT
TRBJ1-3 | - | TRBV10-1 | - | CASSDSGNTIYF | TGCGCCAGCAGTGACAGTGGAAACACCATATATTTT
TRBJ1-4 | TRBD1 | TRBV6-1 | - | CASSETGQGARTNEKLFF | TGTGCCAGCAGTGAAACGGGACAGGGGGCGCGAACTAATGAAAAACTGTTTTTT
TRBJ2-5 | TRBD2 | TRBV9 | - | CASSRLAEETQYF | TGTGCCAGCAGCAGACTAGCGGAGGAGACCCAGTACTTC
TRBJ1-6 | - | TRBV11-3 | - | CASSVRTGSPLHF | TGTGCCAGCAGCGTCCGGACGGGGTCACCCCTCCACTTT
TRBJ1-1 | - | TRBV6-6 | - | CASSSNRAFGEAFF | TGTGCCAGCAGTTCCAACAGGGCGTTCGGTGAAGCTTTCTTT
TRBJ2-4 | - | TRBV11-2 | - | CASSLGWLRNIQYF | TGTGCCAGCAGCTTAGGCTGGCTGAGGAACATTCAGTACTTC
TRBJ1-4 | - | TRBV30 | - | CAWSWTEREKLFF | TGTGCCTGGAGTTGGACAGAACGGGAAAAACTGTTTTTT
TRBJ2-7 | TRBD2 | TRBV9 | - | CASSGGTNHEQYF | TGTGCCAGCAGCGGTGGGACTAACCACGAGCAGTACTTC
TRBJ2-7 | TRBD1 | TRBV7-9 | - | CSSSTLRDRESEQYF | TGTTCCAGCAGCACTCTCCGGGACAGGGAATCCGAGCAGTACTTC
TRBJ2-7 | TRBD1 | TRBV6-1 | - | CASSPGQGWGEQYF | TGTGCCAGCAGTCCGGGACAGGGGTGGGGCGAGCAGTACTTC
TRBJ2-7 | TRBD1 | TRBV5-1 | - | CASSFGQGTYEQYF | TGCGCCAGCAGCTTTGGACAGGGGACTTACGAGCAGTACTTC
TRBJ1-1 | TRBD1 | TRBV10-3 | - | CAISLQGPNTEAFF | TGTGCCATCAGTCTACAGGGGCCGAACACTGAAGCTTTCTTT
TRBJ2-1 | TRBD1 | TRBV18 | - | CASSPRGTGGYNEQFF | TGTGCCAGCTCCCCGAGAGGGACAGGGGGCTACAATGAGCAGTTCTTC
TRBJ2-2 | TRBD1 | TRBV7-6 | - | CASSEQSPGQGSAGELFF | TGTGCCAGCAGCGAGCAATCCCCGGGACAGGGAAGTGCCGGGGAGCTGTTTTTT
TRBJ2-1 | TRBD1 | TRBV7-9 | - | CASSFRGHNEQFF | TGTGCCAGCAGCTTCAGGGGGCACAATGAGCAGTTCTTC
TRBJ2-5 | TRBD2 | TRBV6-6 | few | CASSYREGETQYF | TGTGCCAGCAGTTATCGGGAGGGAGAGACCCAGTACTTC
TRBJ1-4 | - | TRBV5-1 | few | CASRPSGTTNEKLFF | TGCGCCAGCCGGCCTAGCGGCACAACTAATGAAAAACTGTTTTTT
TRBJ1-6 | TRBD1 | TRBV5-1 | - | CASSRDRVDNSPLHF | TGCGCCAGCAGCCGAGACAGGGTAGATAATTCACCCCTCCACTTT
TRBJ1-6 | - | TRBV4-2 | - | CASSSRHGDNSPLHF | TGTGCCAGCAGCAGCCGGCACGGAGATAATTCACCCCTCCACTTT
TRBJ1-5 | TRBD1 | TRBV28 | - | CASTGTGSNQPQHF | TGTGCCAGTACCGGGACAGGTAGCAATCAGCCCCAGCATTTT
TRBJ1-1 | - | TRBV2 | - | CASSQGGGGTEAFF | TGTGCCAGCAGCCAAGGGGGTGGTGGCACTGAAGCTTTCTTT
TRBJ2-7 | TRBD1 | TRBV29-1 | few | CSVEPGQGYEQYF | TGCAGCGTGGAGCCGGGACAGGGGTACGAGCAGTACTTC
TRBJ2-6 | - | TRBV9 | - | CASSVHRESGANVLTF | TGTGCCAGCAGCGTTCACCGGGAATCTGGGGCCAACGTCCTGACTTTC
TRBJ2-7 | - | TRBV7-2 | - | CASSFSPSYEQYF | TGTGCCAGCAGCTTTTCTCCCTCCTACGAGCAGTACTTC
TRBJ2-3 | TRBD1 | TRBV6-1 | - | CASSEPGQGRDTQYF | TGTGCCAGCAGTGAGCCTGGACAGGGTAGGGATACGCAGTATTTT
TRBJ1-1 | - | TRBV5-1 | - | CASSFQGADTEAFF | TGCGCCAGCAGCTTTCAGGGTGCGGACACTGAAGCTTTCTTT
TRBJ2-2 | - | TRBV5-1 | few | CASSLGSGGPGELFF | TGCGCCAGCAGCTTGGGTTCGGGGGGCCCAGGGGAGCTGTTTTTT
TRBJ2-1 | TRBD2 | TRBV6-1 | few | CAIGQREGYNEQFF | TGTGCAATTGGGCAGCGGGAGGGGTACAATGAGCAGTTCTTC
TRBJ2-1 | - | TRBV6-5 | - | CASSSSSGFLGNEQFF | TGTGCCAGCAGTTCTTCCAGCGGGTTCCTAGGCAATGAGCAGTTCTTC